The T cell receptor beta chain under discussion was sequenced for a study of shared clonotypes between healthy human individuals. Study-wide results and caveats: Generation of non-shared clonotypes was less probable than generation of clonotypes shared by all four donors. With a few donors compared, roughly 5% of naive CD4 clonotypes were shared.

The germline V gene encodes CDR1 SEHNR and CDR2 FQNEAQ (reference sequence). Deletions cut 4 bases from V and 5 bases from J, with 8 bases between. The CDR3 sequence is 12 residues long. Sequenced by immunoSEQ multiplex PCR; TCRdb stores in-frame clones only, minus some. The top ten clones hold about 1.6% of a sample with roughly 2,000,000 clones, over 85% of them seen once. CD45RO-negative, CCR7-selected cells formed the naive CD8 fraction, which excluded terminally differentiated effector memory CD45RA+ cells. Every donor was a Caucasian adult from Nashville, Tennessee. Concerning this clone itself: Antigen specificity is unknown. Other DNA sequences in this specimen translate into the identical CDR3.

This receptor was identified in a man in his late teens or twenties in good health. Some clones in this sample may be carry-over from other donors' samples. Sequenced: naive CD8+ T cells from PBMCs. The rearrangement uses TRBV7-9 and TRBJ1-1; unclear D gene. CDR3 in amino acids: CASSWGGTEAFF. The CDR3 nucleotides are TGTGCCAGCAGCTGGGGTGGGACTGAAGCTTTCTTT.